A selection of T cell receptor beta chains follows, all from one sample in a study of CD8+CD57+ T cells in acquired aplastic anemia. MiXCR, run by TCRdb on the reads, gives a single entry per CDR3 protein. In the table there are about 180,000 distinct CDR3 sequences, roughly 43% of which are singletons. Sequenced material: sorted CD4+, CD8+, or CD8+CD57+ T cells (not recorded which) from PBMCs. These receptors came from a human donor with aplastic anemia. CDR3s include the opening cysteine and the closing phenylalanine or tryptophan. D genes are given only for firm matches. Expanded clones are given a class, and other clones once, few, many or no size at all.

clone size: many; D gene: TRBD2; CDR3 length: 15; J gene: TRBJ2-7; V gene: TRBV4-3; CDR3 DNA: TGCGCCAGCAGCCAAGATCCGGATGGGAGGGAGGAGCAGTACTTC; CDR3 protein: CASSQDPDGREEQYF
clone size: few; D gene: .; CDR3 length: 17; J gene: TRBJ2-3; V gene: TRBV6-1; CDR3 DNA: TGTGCCAGCAGGCCTTACTTAAGGCGAGCTAGCACAGATACGCAGTATTTT; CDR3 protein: CASRPYLRRASTDTQYF
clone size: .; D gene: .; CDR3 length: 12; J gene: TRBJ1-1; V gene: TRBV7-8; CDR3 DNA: TGTGCCAGCAGCTTGGGATTGAGTGAAGCTTTCTTT; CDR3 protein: CASSLGLSEAFF
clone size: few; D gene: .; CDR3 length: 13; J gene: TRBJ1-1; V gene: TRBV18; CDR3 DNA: TGTGCCAGCCAGGGGAATTTGAACACTGAAGCTTTCTTT; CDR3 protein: CASQGNLNTEAFF
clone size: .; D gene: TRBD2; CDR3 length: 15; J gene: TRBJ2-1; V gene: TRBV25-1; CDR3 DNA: TGTGCCAGCAAAAGTTTCGCGGGGGGGTCGGATGAGCAGTTCTTC; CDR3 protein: CASKSFAGGSDEQFF
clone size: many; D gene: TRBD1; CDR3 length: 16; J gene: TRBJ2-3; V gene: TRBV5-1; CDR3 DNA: TGCGCCAGCAGCTTGGGACAGGGCATTCGGGGAGATACGCAGTATTTT; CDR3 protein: CASSLGQGIRGDTQYF
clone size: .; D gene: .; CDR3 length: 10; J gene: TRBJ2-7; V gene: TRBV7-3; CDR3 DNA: TGTGCCAGCAGGGAGGCCGAGCGGTACTTC; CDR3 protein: CASREAERYF
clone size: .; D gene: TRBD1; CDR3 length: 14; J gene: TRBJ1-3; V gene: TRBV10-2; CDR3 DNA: TGCGCCAGCACTAGGGACAGGGATGGAAACACCATATATTTT; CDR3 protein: CASTRDRDGNTIYF
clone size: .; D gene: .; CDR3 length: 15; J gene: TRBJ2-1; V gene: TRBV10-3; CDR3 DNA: TGTGCCATCAATAACAGGGGACTATCCTACAATGAGCAGTTCTTC; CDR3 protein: CAINNRGLSYNEQFF
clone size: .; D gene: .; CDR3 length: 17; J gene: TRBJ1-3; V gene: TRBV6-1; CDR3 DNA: TGTGCCAGCAGTGAAGCCCACCAGGGGAGGTCTGGAAACACCATATATTTT; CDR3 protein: CASSEAHQGRSGNTIYF
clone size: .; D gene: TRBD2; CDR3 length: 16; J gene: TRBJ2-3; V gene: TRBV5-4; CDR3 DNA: TGTGCCAGCAGCGTGCTAGCGGGGGGGGGCACAGATACGCAGTATTTT; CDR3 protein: CASSVLAGGGTDTQYF
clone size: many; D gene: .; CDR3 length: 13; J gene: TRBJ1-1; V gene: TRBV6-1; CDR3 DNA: TGTGCCAGCACAGCTCTCGAGAACACTGAAGCTTTCTTT; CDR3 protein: CASTALENTEAFF
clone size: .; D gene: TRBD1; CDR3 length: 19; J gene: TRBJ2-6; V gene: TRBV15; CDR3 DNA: TGTGCCACCAGCAGTGGGACAGCGCCCGTGGTCTCTGGGGCCAACGTCCTGACTTTC; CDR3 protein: CATSSGTAPVVSGANVLTF
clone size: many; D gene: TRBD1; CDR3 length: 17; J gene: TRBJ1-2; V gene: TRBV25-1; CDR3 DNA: TGTGCCAGCAGTGCTTACGCCGGGACAGGACGGCAGTATGGCTACACCTTC; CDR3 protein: CASSAYAGTGRQYGYTF
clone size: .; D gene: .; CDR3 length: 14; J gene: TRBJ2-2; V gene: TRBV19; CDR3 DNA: TGTGCCAGTAGTATTAACGCGAACACCGGGGAGCTGTTTTTT; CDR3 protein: CASSINANTGELFF
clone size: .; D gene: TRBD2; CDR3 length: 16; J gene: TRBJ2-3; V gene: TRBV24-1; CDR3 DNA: TGTGCCACCAGTGGTGGGACTAGCGGGGGGACAGATACGCAGTATTTT; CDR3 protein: CATSGGTSGGTDTQYF
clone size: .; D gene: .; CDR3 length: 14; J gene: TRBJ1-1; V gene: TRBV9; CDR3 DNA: TGTGCCAGCAGCGTAGGTGGCGAGAACACTGAAGCTTTCTTT; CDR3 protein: CASSVGGENTEAFF
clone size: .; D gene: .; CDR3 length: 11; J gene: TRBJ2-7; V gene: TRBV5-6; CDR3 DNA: TGTGCCAGCAGCTTCGGGGTGATGCAGTACTTC; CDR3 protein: CASSFGVMQYF
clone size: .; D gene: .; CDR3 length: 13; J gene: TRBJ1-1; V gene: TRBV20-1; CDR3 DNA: TGCAGTGTCCCGACTTATCCGGGACCTGAAGCTTTCTTT; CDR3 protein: CSVPTYPGPEAFF
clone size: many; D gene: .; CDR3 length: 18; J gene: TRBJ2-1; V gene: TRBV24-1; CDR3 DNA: TGTGCCACCAGTGAAACCCCCCGTGGCGGTACCCTAGTAAATGAGCAGTTCTTC; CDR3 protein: CATSETPRGGTLVNEQFF
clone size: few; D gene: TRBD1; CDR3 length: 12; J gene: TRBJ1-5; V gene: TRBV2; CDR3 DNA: TGTGCCACCCAGACAGGGAATCAGCCCCAGCATTTT; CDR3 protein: CATQTGNQPQHF
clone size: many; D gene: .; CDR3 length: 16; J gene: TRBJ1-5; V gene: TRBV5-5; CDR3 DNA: TGTGCCAGCAGCTTGGTCGGGGAGGGCAACAATCAGCCCCAGCATTTT; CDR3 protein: CASSLVGEGNNQPQHF
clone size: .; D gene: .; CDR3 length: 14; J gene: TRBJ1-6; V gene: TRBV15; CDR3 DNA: TGTGCCACCAGCAGAGTAGGGACCAATTCACCCCTCCACTTT; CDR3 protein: CATSRVGTNSPLHF
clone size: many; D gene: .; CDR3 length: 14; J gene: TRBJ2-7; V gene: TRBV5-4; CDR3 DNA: TGTGCCAGCAGCGCATGGTCGGCCCCCTACGAGCAGTACTTC; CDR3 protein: CASSAWSAPYEQYF
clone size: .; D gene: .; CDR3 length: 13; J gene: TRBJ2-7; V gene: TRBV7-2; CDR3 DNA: TGTGCCACCAATGAGGGGAACTCCTACGAGCAGTACTTC; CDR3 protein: CATNEGNSYEQYF
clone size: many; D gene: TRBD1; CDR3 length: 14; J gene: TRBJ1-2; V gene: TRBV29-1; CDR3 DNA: TGCAGCCTAGAGTTGGCAGGGGGTTCCTATGGCTACACCTTC; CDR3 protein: CSLELAGGSYGYTF
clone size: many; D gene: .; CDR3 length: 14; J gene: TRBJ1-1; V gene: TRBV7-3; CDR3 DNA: TGTGCCAGCAGCTCGCGCGCAGGGTACACTGAAGCTTTCTTT; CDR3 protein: CASSSRAGYTEAFF
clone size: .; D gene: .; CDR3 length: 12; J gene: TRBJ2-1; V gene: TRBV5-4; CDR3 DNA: TGTGCCAGCAGCCCGCAGGCGGGAAGATGGTTCTTC; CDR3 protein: CASSPQAGRWFF
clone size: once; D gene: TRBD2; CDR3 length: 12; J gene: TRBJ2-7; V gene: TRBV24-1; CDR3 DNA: TGTGCCACCAGTCTAGCGGGAGGCGAGCAGTACTTC; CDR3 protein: CATSLAGGEQYF
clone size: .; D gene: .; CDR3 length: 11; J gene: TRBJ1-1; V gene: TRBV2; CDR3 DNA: TGTGCTGGGCGACCGGACACTGAAGCTTTCTTT; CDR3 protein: CAGRPDTEAFF
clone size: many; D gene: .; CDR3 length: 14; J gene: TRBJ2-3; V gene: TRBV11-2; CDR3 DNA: TGTGCCAGCAGCTTAGGAGTCTTCACAGATACGCAGTATTTT; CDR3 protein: CASSLGVFTDTQYF
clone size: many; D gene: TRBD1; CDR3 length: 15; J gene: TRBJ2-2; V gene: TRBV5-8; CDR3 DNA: TGTGCCAGCAGACTACGGGACAGGTCTACCGGGGAGCTGTTTTTT; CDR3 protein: CASRLRDRSTGELFF
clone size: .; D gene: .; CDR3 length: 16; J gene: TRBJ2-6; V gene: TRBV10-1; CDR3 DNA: TGCGCCAGCAGTGAACAGGATATCTCTGGGGCCAACGTCCTGACTTTC; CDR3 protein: CASSEQDISGANVLTF